The sequence of this T cell receptor beta chain was determined in a study of T cells in Graves' hyperthyroidism and ophthalmopathy (dated 2019 in TCRdb). Regarding the complete study: Peripheral blood samples were taken at the time of initial diagnosis, prior to any treatment. To identify TCR V-J signatures that set the groups apart, the researchers used a discovery cohort of 100 patients, made up of 43 with Graves' ophthalmopathy and some 55 with stable Graves' hyperthyroidism. Prospective prediction of ophthalmopathy was tested in an independent validation cohort of fewer than 20 hyperthyroidism patients and 15 to 17 patients who later progressed to ophthalmopathy. The approximately 90 discovery patients were divided at random into training and test sets in a 7:3 ratio. In about 6 Graves' hyperthyroidism patients, the study also compared T-cell repertoires from thyroid tissue with T-cell repertoires from blood. After sampling, hyperthyroidism patients received methimazole starting at 30 mg daily, and ophthalmopathy patients received high-dose intravenous methylprednisolone. According to the paper, TCR Vbeta CDR3 sequencing was carried out on approximately 140 peripheral blood samples, which came from approximately 41 ophthalmopathy, roughly 75 hyperthyroidism and around 17 progressor patients. Findings and caveats that apply to the study as a whole: Most expanded thyroid clonotypes (frequency above 0.001) were also detected in blood, a finding suggesting that blood repertoires may reflect thyroid immune responses. In validation, the model predicted progression to ophthalmopathy with approximately 69% sensitivity and approximately 74% specificity, a median of approximately 6.5 months before onset. Sample size was not statistically predetermined, and blinding of investigators to group allocation was not performed. In cross-validation, a model built on a 13 V-J signature told ophthalmopathy apart from stable hyperthyroidism with less than 90% sensitivity and roughly 81% specificity, and in testing the same model reached 80%/75%.

In the ophthalmopathy patients, disease was moderately to severely active, with a Clinical Activity Score of 3 or more, a NOSPECS grade of 4 or more, and a duration of less than 3 months. Any patient with an uncontrolled infection, another autoimmune disease, pregnancy or lactation was excluded. Diagnoses relied on clinical symptoms, serum thyroxine and TRAb, thyroid ultrasound and orbital computed tomography. PBMCs were isolated from 8 to 10 ml of fresh peripheral blood by Ficoll-Paque density gradient centrifugation. Trizol reagent was used to extract total RNA, and RNA quality was then checked on an Agilent 2100 Bioanalyzer. About this clonotype: Its antigen specificity is not known. There are no base qualities to consult, and no much larger clone falls within one base.

Including cysteine and phenylalanine, the CDR3 has 16 amino acids. The read is trimmed to its CDR3 DNA, 48 bases read in frame from base 1. CDR1 SGHTS and CDR2 YDEGEE were looked up in the germline V gene. V lost 0 bases and J lost 9 bases, and the count of bases not matched to a germline gene is 8. Amplification of TCR beta CDR3 regions was carried out from RNA transcripts. The first round of RT-PCR for the TCR CDR3 was performed with the HTBI primer set and the Qiagen OneStep RT-PCR kit. Libraries were constructed in a second round of multiplex PCR, after which size selection and purification were performed. The libraries were sequenced on an Illumina HiSeq2000 using paired-end 100 bp reads. As for the original processing: SOAPnuke was used to process the raw data, throwing out any read that contained adapters or uncalled bases, had a mean Phred below 15, or lacked an exact constant-primer or identifier match. High-quality paired reads were merged with COPE v1.2.5, and unique nucleotide sequences were defined as clonotypes. MiTCR v1.1 was used to align the clonotypes against IMGT TRBV, TRBD and TRBJ reference segments. The analysis included only V-J combinations with a frequency above 0.0001, which together covered roughly 99% of the repertoires. The TCS score was defined as the ratio of F50 (clonal expansion) to E x V (chaos), calculated using BLOSUM62-based TCRdist between CDR3 peptides within each V-J. Welch's t-statistics and random forest reduced fewer than 550 V-J features to 13, which were used in a naive Bayes classifier (R e1071). TCRdb trimmed public reads at Q25 via fastp, called clones via MiXCR and kept in-frame beta chains. For every CDR3 protein sequence, its rows merge into one entry that carries the most common genes and DNA. The V and J calls were determined by TCRdb, not by the authors. The sample includes some 490,000 distinct CDR3 sequences, with approximately 23% observed a single time. About 49% of the sample is taken by the ten largest.

Sequencing input: blood. In this chain, TRBV5-8 is recombined with TRBJ2-2, with 10 bases matching TRBD1. The clonotype was recovered from a woman between 65 and 79 years old with Graves' ophthalmopathy. In nucleotide form, the sequence is TGTGCCAGCAGCTTGGAGGTTGGGACAGGGGCGAGGGAGCTGTTTTTT. The resulting protein is CASSLEVGTGARELFF.